Each of the 11 T cell receptor beta chains below was sequenced from the same sample in a study of shared clonotypes between healthy human individuals. Some clones are missing from TCRdb's copy, which holds only in-frame ones; the method was immunoSEQ multiplex PCR. The sample yields roughly 2.5 million clones, roughly 92% seen once. Sample: naive CD4+ T cells sorted from blood. Described subset: CD45RA+ positively selected. The receptors were sampled from a man aged 18-30 years in good health.

The rearrangement uses TRBV7-9 and TRBJ2-7; 10 bases are a match to TRBD2. Germline V gene sequence: CDR1 SEHNR, CDR2 FQNEAQ (reference sequence). The V and J ends lost 2 bases and 3 bases, in that order; junction bases with no gene match: 16. The CDR3 extends over 19 amino acids. The CDR3 coding sequence is TGTGCCAGCAGCTTAAGGCCCCGGGACGCTAGCGGGAGAGACTACGAGCAGTACTTC. Its protein is CASSLRPRDASGRDYEQYF.

The rearrangement joins TRBV28 to TRBJ2-5; D tentatively reads TRBD1 or TRBD2 (5 bases each). The V gene lost 3 bases and the J gene lost 1 base, with 9 bases spanning the gap. The CDR3 sequence is 14 residues long. CDR1 is MDHEN, CDR2 SYDVKM, per germline. CDR3: CASSFPGAQETQYF. CDR3 nucleotide sequence: TGTGCCAGCAGTTTCCCCGGGGCCCAAGAGACCCAGTACTTC.

CDR3 sequence reads: CASSSLTGKNTEAFF. The DNA of the CDR3 is TGTGCCAGCAGCTCCCTGACAGGGAAGAACACTGAAGCTTTCTTT. The chain employs TRBV11-3 and TRBJ1-1, with 7 bases lining up with TRBD1. CDR3 length: 15 residues. Per the germline V gene, CDR1 is SGHNT and CDR2 is YENEEA. Germline trimming cut 4 bases from V and 1 base from J; bases unmatched to any gene: 6.

Note on this clone: Different DNA sequences within this sample yield the same CDR3. The chain employs TRBV6-5 and TRBJ2-2, with a possible D match to TRBD2 (5 bases). V shed 0 bases and J shed 4 bases, with 6 bases lying between them. The length of the CDR3 is 14 residues. The germline V gene encodes CDR1 MNHEY and CDR2 SVGAGI. DNA for the CDR3: TGTGCCAGCAGTTACTCGAGCGGCACCGGGGAGCTGTTTTTT. Amino acid sequence: CASSYSSGTGELFF.

The chain combines TRBV7-8 with TRBJ2-7; perhaps TRBD2 as D (6 bases). V was cut by 1 base and J by 3 bases, with 10 bases left in between. Germline V gives CDR1 SGHVS, CDR2 FQNEAQ. The CDR3 sequence is 14 residues long. DNA of the CDR3: TGTGCCAGCAGCTTAGGCTGGGGGGACTACGAGCAGTACTTC. Residues: CASSLGWGDYEQYF.

V is TRBV7-9 and J is TRBJ2-3; D may correspond to TRBD1 or TRBD2 (5 bases each). The V end was cut by 4 bases, the J end by 6 bases, with 17 bases between. The length of the CDR3 is 15 residues. CDR1 SEHNR and CDR2 FQNEAQ come from the germline V gene (reference sequence). The CDR3 sequence is CASSSLGTILDTQYF. The CDR3 region has the DNA TGTGCCAGCAGCTCGCTTGGGACCATACTGGATACGCAGTATTTT.

Remarks on this clone: Different DNA sequences within this sample yield the same CDR3. V gene TRBV5-1 combines with J gene TRBJ1-2, with 10 bases lining up with TRBD1. Trimming at V came to 4 bases and at J to 2 bases, leaving 2 bases not matched to a gene. This CDR3 comprises 14 residues. The germline V gene has CDR1 SGHRS and CDR2 YFSETQ. CDR3 in DNA: TGCGCCAGCAGCACGGGACAGGGGAACTATGGCTACACCTTC. Its translation: CASSTGQGNYGYTF.

The chain has TRBV19 and TRBJ1-5, with 11 bases matching TRBD1. CDR3 size: 14 residues. The V segment lost 7 bases and the J segment 7 bases; nucleotides outside the gene matches: 6. Per the germline V gene, CDR1 is LNHDA and CDR2 is SQIVND (reference sequence). The CDR3 spells CASMGTGGKQPQHF. CDR3 nucleotides: TGTGCCAGTATGGGGACAGGGGGGAAGCAGCCCCAGCATTTT.

The genes are TRBV5-1 and TRBJ2-5, with 8 bases fitting TRBD1. CDR1 SGHRS and CDR2 YFSETQ come from the germline V gene. CDR3 length equals 16 residues. Losses at the gene ends were 4 bases for V and 1 base for J; bases not matched to a gene: 9. CDR3: CASSGYRGLSQETQYF. In DNA, the CDR3 is TGCGCCAGCAGCGGATACAGGGGGTTGAGCCAAGAGACCCAGTACTTC.

This clone has just one count. As DNA, the CDR3 is TGTGCCAGTAGTCCACTAGCGCAAGAGACCCAGTACTTC. Its protein is CASSPLAQETQYF. The V gene is TRBV19, the J gene TRBJ2-5, with 7 bases lining up with TRBD2. This CDR3 has 13 amino acids. Per germline, CDR1 LNHDA and CDR2 SQIVND (reference sequence). With V trimmed by 5 bases and J by 2 bases, 2 bases remained unmatched.

This chain joins TRBV2 and TRBJ2-1, with 16 nucleotides matching TRBD2. The CDR3 covers 15 residues. The V gene's germline CDR1 is SNHLY and CDR2 FYNNEI. The V gene end was trimmed by 7 bases and the J gene end by 9 bases; junction bases not matched to a gene: 6. The CDR3 DNA follows: TGTGCCAGCATTGCGGGACTAGCGGGGGGGTTTGAGCAGTTCTTC. Encoded protein: CASIAGLAGGFEQFF.